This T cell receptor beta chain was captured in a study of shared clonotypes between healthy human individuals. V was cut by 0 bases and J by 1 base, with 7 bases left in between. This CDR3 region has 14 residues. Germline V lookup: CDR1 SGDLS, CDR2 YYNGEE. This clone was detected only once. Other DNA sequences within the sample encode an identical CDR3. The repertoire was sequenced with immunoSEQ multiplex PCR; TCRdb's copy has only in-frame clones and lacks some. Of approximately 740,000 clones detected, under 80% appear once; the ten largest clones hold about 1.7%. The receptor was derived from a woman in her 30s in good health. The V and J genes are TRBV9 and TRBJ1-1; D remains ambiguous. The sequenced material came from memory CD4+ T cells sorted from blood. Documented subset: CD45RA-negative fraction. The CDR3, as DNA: TGTGCCAGCAGCGTAGGGGGATCGAACACTGAAGCTTTCTTT. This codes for CASSVGGSNTEAFF.